Each of the 16 T cell receptor beta chains below was sequenced from the same sample in a study of T-cell memory formation after mild COVID-19. TCRdb re-called the 5' RACE reads through MiXCR, storing one row per CDR3 protein. The table records more than 250,000 distinct CDR3 sequences, under 20% of them present only once. Input material: PBMCs or a T cell subset sorted from them (not recorded which). These receptors all come from a man aged 18-30 years who had mild COVID-19 (a few samples of this study predate the infection). Cell type and time point are not known.

This clonotype was found many times. The chain recombines TRBV5-1 with TRBJ2-7; maybe TRBD2 (5 bases). V was clipped by 3 bases and J by 0 bases, with 7 bases between them. The CDR3 totals 13 residues. CDR1 is SGHRS, CDR2 YFSETQ, per germline. The CDR3: CASSWESSYEQYF. The CDR3 DNA sequence: TGCGCCAGCAGCTGGGAGAGCTCCTACGAGCAGTACTTC.

This clonotype came up many times. V is TRBV7-2 and J is TRBJ2-3; D uncertain. Germline CDR1 SGHTA, CDR2 FQGNSA. With 3 bases removed from V and 5 bases from J, the gap between germline ends came to 6 bases. The CDR3 has 12 residues. The CDR3 nucleotides are TGTGCCAGCAGCTTCCTAAGAGATACGCAGTATTTT. This translates into CASSFLRDTQYF.

This clonotype turned up a few times. The V and J genes are TRBV5-1 and TRBJ1-5; no clear D. Trimming left V 4 bases short and J 2 bases short, with 10 bases between. CDR3 length: 14 residues. Germline V gene lookup returns CDR1 SGHRS and CDR2 YFSETQ. CDR3 region: CASSEGMGNQPQHF. As DNA, the CDR3 is TGCGCCAGCAGCGAGGGTATGGGCAATCAGCCCCAGCATTTT.

This clonotype was detected ten times or more. The CDR3 is CASSSGTDEQYV. The CDR3 DNA sequence: TGTGCCAGCAGTTCGGGGACGGACGAGCAGTACGTC. This sequence joins TRBV12-3 or TRBV12-4 and TRBJ2-7; the D gene could be TRBD1 or TRBD2 (5 bases each). The CDR3 spans 12 residues. Trimming removed 4 bases at V and 5 bases at J, with 9 bases between.

This sequence joins TRBV6-5 and TRBJ2-1; possibly TRBD1 for D (5 bases). Looked up from germline, CDR1 is MNHEY and CDR2 is SVGAGI. The CDR3 sequence is 11 residues long. Trimming shortened V by 8 bases and J by 4 bases, and 6 bases separated the two germline ends. CDR3 in DNA: TGTGCCAGCGGGGCGTACAATGAGCAGTTCTTC. Translated, it gives CASGAYNEQFF.

This chain uses TRBV20-1 with TRBJ1-5, with D possibly being TRBD1 (6 bases). V lost 3 bases, J lost 7 bases, and 16 bases lay in between. Germline-derived CDR1 and CDR2 are DFQATT and SNEGSKA (reference sequence). The CDR3 is 14 residues long. The DNA of the CDR3 is TGCAGTGCTAGTGACAGGATATTCGAGCAGCCCCAGCATTTT. This gives the protein CSASDRIFEQPQHF.

This clonotype turned up a few times. The chain employs TRBV7-2 and TRBJ2-1; D uncertain. Trimming shortened V by 5 bases and J by 6 bases, and 11 bases separated the two germline ends. Germline assignment: CDR1 SGHTA and CDR2 FQGNSA. CDR3 length: 13 residues. CDR3 nucleotide sequence: TGTGCCAGCAGCCTAGGACGTAGCAATGAGCAGTTCTTC. It translates to CASSLGRSNEQFF.

This clonotype has a handful of counts. CDR3 in DNA: TGCGCCAGCAGCTTGGGGACAGGAGGAGATGAGCAGTTCTTC. It encodes CASSLGTGGDEQFF. The chain employs TRBV5-1 and TRBJ2-1; TRBD1 matches 7 bases. The CDR3 extends over 14 amino acids. Germline V CDR1 and CDR2: SGHRS, YFSETQ. V was clipped by 0 bases and J by 8 bases; unmatched bases: 5.

The gene calls are TRBV6-6 and TRBJ1-1; possible D gene TRBD1, 6 bases. Trimming removed 6 bases from V and 1 base from J, with 15 bases in between. Germline V gives CDR1 MNHNY, CDR2 SVGAGI (reference sequence). The length of the CDR3 is 15 residues. For the CDR3, the DNA is TGTGCCAGCAGCACAACGACAGGACAGAACACTGAAGCTTTCTTT. This gives the protein CASSTTTGQNTEAFF.

This clonotype was detected only a few times. The J gene is TRBJ2-4, the V gene TRBV4-2; perhaps TRBD2 as D (6 bases). V was clipped by 0 bases and J by 8 bases, with 14 bases between them. Germline-derived CDR1 and CDR2 are LGHNA and YNFKEQ. The CDR3 is 15 amino acids. CDR3 nucleotides: TGTGCCAGCAGCCAAGACCCGATGACTAGTTACATTCAGTACTTC. This translates into CASSQDPMTSYIQYF.

This clonotype was seen at least ten times. This chain joins TRBV10-3 and TRBJ1-4; no reliable D call. Trimming shortened V by 2 bases and J by 4 bases, and 5 bases separated the two germline ends. Germline V gene sequence: CDR1 ENHRY, CDR2 SYGVKD. This CDR3 spans 13 amino acids. The CDR3 here is CAISERDNEKLFF. The CDR3 DNA follows: TGTGCCATCAGTGAGAGGGATAATGAAAAACTGTTTTTT.

This clonotype was seen many times. The J gene is TRBJ2-2, the V gene TRBV3-1; 9 nucleotides match TRBD1. V lost 10 bases, J lost 7 bases, and 4 bases stayed unmatched. CDR3 length: 12 residues. Germline CDR1 reads LGHDT; CDR2 reads YNNKEL (reference sequence). The CDR3, as DNA: TGTGCCACACAGGGGGCAGGCGGGGAGCTGTTTTTT. It translates to CATQGAGGELFF.

This clonotype was recorded many times. The rearrangement joins TRBV2 to TRBJ1-1; the D gene is possibly TRBD1 (5 bases). This CDR3 is 12 amino acids long. Germline lookup yields CDR1 SNHLY and CDR2 FYNNEI. V lost 8 bases and J 11 bases, leaving 18 bases between the germline ends. The CDR3 nucleotides read TGTGCCAGCCTCCCTCCGGGACCCTTGGCTTTCTTT. It encodes CASLPPGPLAFF.

This chain links TRBV7-2 with TRBJ1-6, with TRBD1 identical over 8 bases. This CDR3 comprises 12 residues. In germline, CDR1 is SGHTA, CDR2 FQGNSA. The V and J ends lost 11 bases and 9 bases, in that order; junction bases with no gene match: 6. CDR3 protein: CAAGQGTSPLHF. CDR3 DNA sequence: TGTGCCGCCGGACAGGGTACTTCACCCCTCCACTTT.

In its sample, this clonotype was seen a few times. This chain joins TRBV29-1 and TRBJ2-2, with D possibly matching TRBD1 (6 bases). V was cut by 6 bases and J by 0 bases, with 11 bases left in between. Germline V gene sequence: CDR1 SQVTM, CDR2 ANQGSEA. The CDR3 runs to 14 residues. The CDR3 sequence: CSVNRVPNTGELFF. CDR3 DNA sequence: TGCAGCGTGAACAGGGTCCCGAACACCGGGGAGCTGTTTTTT.

J is TRBJ2-1 and V is TRBV7-9, with D perhaps matching TRBD1 or TRBD2 (5 bases each). V was cut by 5 bases and J by 8 bases, with 19 bases left in between. Germline V gives CDR1 SEHNR, CDR2 FQNEAQ (reference sequence). This CDR3 region has 15 residues. CDR3 amino acids: CASSATRRRGDEQFF. DNA of the CDR3: TGTGCCAGCAGCGCAACCCGACGTAGGGGAGATGAGCAGTTCTTC.